These 30 T cell receptor beta chains originate from one sample sequenced in a study of patients and donors after allogeneic stem cell transplantation. TCRdb re-derived calls from the RT-PCR reads in MiXCR, one entry per CDR3 protein. The data contain some 160,000 distinct CDR3 sequences, nearly 25% of them seen just once; the ten biggest clones take up roughly 26%. What was sequenced was blood, either unsorted or a sorted T cell fraction (not recorded which). The receptors here all came from a human donor who was either an allogeneic HSCT recipient or a stem cell or donor lymphocyte infusion donor (not recorded which). It is not recorded whose cells these are; they may come from a transplant donor.

In its sample, this clonotype was seen a few times. V gene TRBV20-1 combines with J gene TRBJ2-7; D may correspond to TRBD1 or TRBD2 (5 bases each). The CDR3 has 14 residues. The V and J ends lost 6 bases and 0 bases respectively, with 15 bases between them. Germline assignment: CDR1 DFQATT and CDR2 SNEGSKA (reference sequence). CDR3 nucleotides: TGCAGTGCAGATACCGGGACGGACTCCTACGAGCAGTACTTC. This encodes CSADTGTDSYEQYF.

This clonotype was picked up a small number of times. The chain recombines TRBV10-3 with TRBJ1-2; the match to TRBD1 covers 8 bases. The CDR3 has 13 residues. The V gene's germline CDR1 is ENHRY and CDR2 SYGVKD. The junction had 3 bases not matched to a gene; V was cut back by 3 bases and J by 6 bases. The CDR3 is CAISEGQGDGYTF. The CDR3 DNA reads TGTGCCATCAGTGAAGGACAGGGTGATGGCTACACCTTC.

This clonotype was seen only a few times. The chain recombines TRBV6-5 with TRBJ2-1; maybe TRBD2 (5 bases). CDR1 and CDR2 (germline): MNHEY, SVGAGI. Deletions cut 5 bases from V and 5 bases from J, with 13 bases between. The CDR3 spans 14 residues. The CDR3 sequence is CASSRWTGDNEQFF. The CDR3 region has the DNA TGTGCCAGCAGTCGATGGACTGGCGACAATGAGCAGTTCTTC.

This clonotype has more than one count but fewer than ten. The chain has TRBV3-1 and TRBJ1-2; D is unresolved. Germline CDR1 is LGHDT and CDR2 is YNNKEL (reference sequence). Trimming took off 0 bases at V and 9 bases at J, with 17 bases between the two ends. The CDR3 is 15 residues long. This chain's CDR3 is CASSQDSTVGRSYTF. The CDR3 region has the DNA TGTGCCAGCAGCCAAGATTCGACGGTTGGAAGGAGCTACACCTTC.

This clonotype was found a few times. V and J are TRBV20-1 and TRBJ1-5; the D gene is possibly TRBD1 (5 bases). This CDR3 contains 12 residues. The germline V gene encodes CDR1 DFQATT and CDR2 SNEGSKA (reference sequence). Trimming pared 6 bases from V and 11 bases from J, leaving 17 bases between. CDR3 sequence reads: CSARDGGVTQHF. In DNA form, the CDR3 reads TGCAGTGCGCGGGACGGAGGAGTTACCCAGCATTTT.

CDR3 sequence reads: CSARKDRGRFYGYTF. CDR3 sequence (DNA): TGCAGTGCTAGAAAAGACAGGGGGCGCTTCTATGGCTACACCTTC. The J gene is TRBJ1-2, the V gene TRBV20-1; 10 bases align to TRBD1. V lost 2 bases to trimming and J lost 4 bases; unmatched junction nucleotides: 7. Germline V CDR1 and CDR2: DFQATT, SNEGSKA (reference sequence). The CDR3 spans 15 residues.

The J gene is TRBJ2-7, the V gene TRBV29-1; possible D gene TRBD1, 5 bases. The CDR3 extends over 11 amino acids. V was cut by 3 bases and J by 4 bases, with 7 bases left in between. Germline CDR1 is SQVTM and CDR2 is ANQGSEA. CDR3 in amino acids: CSVEKGYEQYF. The CDR3 DNA sequence: TGCAGCGTTGAGAAGGGGTACGAGCAGTACTTC.

In this sample, this clonotype turned up a few times. This chain links TRBV7-9 with TRBJ1-4; tentative D call: TRBD1 (5 bases). The CDR3 is 15 residues long. The germline gives CDR1 SEHNR, CDR2 FQNEAQ (reference sequence). V was cut by 4 bases and J by 7 bases, with 16 bases left in between. DNA of the CDR3: TGTGCCAGCAGCTCAGCCGGGACGGCGCCTGAAAAACTGTTTTTT. Its protein product is CASSSAGTAPEKLFF.

The J gene is TRBJ1-1, the V gene TRBV21-1; TRBD1 reflects the table's D call only, with no check against the DNA. TRBV21-1 is classified as a pseudogene. The CDR3 is made up of 15 amino acids. The CDR3 coding sequence is TGTGCCAGCAGCAAAAGGGGGACAGGGGGGACTGAAGCTTTCTTT. Translated: CASSKRGTGGTEAFF.

This clonotype was seen only a few times. V is TRBV5-1 and J is TRBJ1-1; unclear D gene. The CDR3 has 14 residues. V lost 4 bases to trimming and J lost 0 bases, with 10 bases between them. Germline V gene lookup returns CDR1 SGHRS and CDR2 YFSETQ. The CDR3 DNA follows: TGCGCCAGCAGCCTATGGACGGTGAACACTGAAGCTTTCTTT. This gives the protein CASSLWTVNTEAFF.

This clonotype was observed a few times. The chain employs TRBV29-1 and TRBJ1-2; D is uncertain. This CDR3 has 11 residues. V was trimmed by 1 base and J by 3 bases, leaving 3 bases between them. Germline V gene sequence: CDR1 SQVTM, CDR2 ANQGSEA. CDR3 DNA sequence: TGCAGCGTTGAAGTCCACTATGGCTACACCTTC. Amino acids: CSVEVHYGYTF.

This clonotype was picked up a small number of times. The gene calls are TRBV7-9 and TRBJ2-1; maybe TRBD2 (5 bases). This CDR3 has 14 amino acids. V lost 4 bases and J 5 bases, leaving 12 bases between the germline ends. The germline CDR1 and CDR2 sequences are SEHNR and FQNEAQ (reference sequence). CDR3 nucleotide sequence: TGTGCCAGCAGCTCCACTAGGCCCAACAATGAGCAGTTCTTC. Its translation is CASSSTRPNNEQFF.

V usage is TRBV5-1 and J usage is TRBJ2-7; 12 bases fit TRBD1. Germline V gene sequence: CDR1 SGHRS, CDR2 YFSETQ. CDR3 length: 15 amino acids. The trim removed 4 bases at V and 5 bases at J, leaving 7 bases unmatched. The CDR3 DNA is TGCGCCAGCAGCGCAACCGGGACAGGGGGCCACGAGCAGTACTTC. Translated: CASSATGTGGHEQYF.

The chain combines TRBV11-2 with TRBJ1-1, with D unclear. Trimming pared 4 bases from V and 11 bases from J, leaving 14 bases between. CDR1 and CDR2 from the germline V gene are SGHAT and FQNNGV. The CDR3 has 12 amino acids. CDR3 residues: CASSSGGGSAFF. The CDR3 DNA reads TGTGCCAGCAGCTCCGGAGGAGGGTCTGCTTTCTTT.

The chain employs TRBV3-1 and TRBJ2-3; D is possibly TRBD1 or TRBD2 (6 bases each). Per germline, CDR1 LGHDT and CDR2 YNNKEL (reference sequence). V lost 4 bases to trimming and J lost 1 base, with 15 bases between them. This CDR3 contains 16 residues. The CDR3: CASSPWGAGGTDTQYF. The CDR3 DNA follows: TGTGCCAGCAGCCCTTGGGGGGCTGGTGGCACAGATACGCAGTATTTT.

This clonotype was counted a few times. The genes are TRBV5-1 and TRBJ2-1, with D perhaps TRBD1 (7 bases). Trimming cost V 0 bases and J 5 bases, with 12 bases left between them. CDR1 is SGHRS, CDR2 YFSETQ, per germline. This CDR3 has 15 amino acids. Here the CDR3 reads CASSLAPGGNNEQFF. The CDR3 nucleotides read TGCGCCAGCAGCTTGGCCCCAGGGGGGAACAATGAGCAGTTCTTC.

The chain joins TRBV4-2 to TRBJ1-2; possibly TRBD1 for D (5 bases). The CDR3 runs 15 residues. Per germline, CDR1 LGHNA and CDR2 YNFKEQ. The V end was cut by 0 bases, the J end by 4 bases, with 12 bases between. The CDR3 sequence is CASSQDFTGVYGYTF. DNA for the CDR3: TGTGCCAGCAGCCAAGATTTTACAGGCGTCTATGGCTACACCTTC.

This clonotype was observed a few times. The chain recombines TRBV20-1 with TRBJ2-2, with 7 bases fitting TRBD1. This CDR3 spans 16 amino acids. Germline CDR1 and CDR2: DFQATT and SNEGSKA (reference sequence). J gave up 4 bases and V 3 bases, and 11 bases lay outside the gene matches. The CDR3 loop is CSASEGQPRSTGELFF. CDR3 coding DNA: TGCAGTGCTAGCGAGGGACAGCCCAGGAGCACCGGGGAGCTGTTTTTT.

This chain joins TRBV28 and TRBJ2-5; D is perhaps TRBD1 or TRBD2 (5 bases each). The V end was cut by 8 bases, the J end by 5 bases, with 15 bases between. The CDR3 consists of 13 residues. CDR1 and CDR2 from the germline V gene are MDHEN and SYDVKM. The CDR3 DNA follows: TGTGCCAGCGGGGGTTCCCCCTGGGAGACCCAGTACTTC. It translates to CASGGSPWETQYF.

This clonotype was counted a few times. The DNA is left out, because the CDR3 cannot be placed on it with certainty; the CDR3 is given as TCRdb lists it. V and J are TRBV20-1 and TRBJ1-3; the table's D call of TRBD1 was not tested on the DNA. The CDR3 spans 16 amino acids, including both terminal residues. Germline CDR1 DFQATT, CDR2 SNEGSKA (reference sequence). This chain's CDR3 is CSARVFGQESGNTIYF.

The J gene is TRBJ1-2, the V gene TRBV27; tentative D call: TRBD1 (5 bases). Trimming stripped 3 bases from V and 4 bases from J, with 9 bases between. The CDR3 is 13 residues long. Per the germline V gene, CDR1 is MNHEY and CDR2 is SMNVEV (reference sequence). The CDR3 DNA sequence: TGTGCCAGCAGTTTGGGGCGCGGCTATGGCTACACCTTC. This gives the protein CASSLGRGYGYTF.

This clonotype was counted between two and nine times. V gene TRBV20-1 combines with J gene TRBJ2-7; 10 nucleotides line up with TRBD1. Losses at the gene ends were 3 bases for V and 3 bases for J; bases not matched to a gene: 2. The CDR3 has 13 amino acids. Germline V gives CDR1 DFQATT, CDR2 SNEGSKA (reference sequence). CDR3 residues: CSARRDRGYEQYF. DNA of the CDR3: TGCAGTGCTAGGAGGGACAGGGGCTACGAGCAGTACTTC.

The chain recombines TRBV10-3 with TRBJ2-7, with D perhaps matching TRBD2 (5 bases). V was cut by 10 bases and J by 4 bases, with 20 bases left in between. The CDR3 loop spans 14 amino acids. From germline, CDR1 is ENHRY and CDR2 SYGVKD. The CDR3 DNA reads as TGTGCCACCAGCCATGCGGGCGCAGATTACGAGCAGTACTTC. Translating it yields CATSHAGADYEQYF.

This clonotype has more than one count but fewer than ten. The chain joins TRBV9 to TRBJ1-5; D gene unclear. The V gene's germline CDR1 is SGDLS and CDR2 YYNGEE. This CDR3 has 13 amino acids. Trimming took off 1 base at V and 0 bases at J, with 2 bases between the two ends. This CDR3 is CASSVYSNQPQHF. The CDR3 DNA reads as TGTGCCAGCAGCGTATATAGCAATCAGCCCCAGCATTTT.

This chain joins TRBV7-3 and TRBJ2-3; D might be TRBD1 or TRBD2, each matching 6 bases. With 0 bases removed from V and 4 bases from J, the gap between germline ends came to 11 bases. The germline gives CDR1 SGHTA, CDR2 FQGTGA. The CDR3 extends over 15 amino acids. The DNA for the CDR3 is TGTGCCAGCAGCTTAACCCCGGGGGCCTCAGATACGCAGTATTTT. It yields the protein CASSLTPGASDTQYF.

This clonotype has only one observation. The chain is built from TRBV12-3 or TRBV12-4 and TRBJ2-7, with TRBD2 identical over 7 bases. This CDR3 spans 12 amino acids. V lost 7 bases to trimming and J lost 5 bases; unmatched junction nucleotides: 5. CDR3 nucleotides: TGTGCCAGCACCCTCGGGGGGAACGAGCAGTACTTC. Translating it yields CASTLGGNEQYF.

The V call is TRBV10-3, the J call TRBJ2-7; TRBD2 aligns across 8 bases. Germline V gene lookup returns CDR1 ENHRY and CDR2 SYGVKD. The CDR3 covers 16 residues. J was trimmed by 6 bases and V by 4 bases; bases with no gene match: 14. The CDR3 loop is CAISVSQRESSVEQYF. The CDR3 DNA reads as TGTGCCATCAGTGTGTCCCAGCGGGAGTCTTCGGTCGAGCAGTACTTC.

Of note for this clonotype: At one end, the junction sequence differs from germline, possibly due to a read error. V is TRBV3-1 and J is TRBJ2-7; TRBD2 aligns across 7 bases. The CDR3 runs to 18 residues. The germline V gene encodes CDR1 LGHDT and CDR2 YNNKEL (reference sequence). This CDR3 is CASSQDSPGLVLSYEQNF. The CDR3 DNA follows: TGTGCCAGCAGCCAAGATAGCCCCGGACTAGTTCTCTCCTACGAGCAGAACTTC.

In this sample, this clonotype turned up a few times. In DNA, the CDR3 is TGCGCCAGCAGCCCGGACACCCCGAACACTGAAGCTTTCTTT. Its protein is CASSPDTPNTEAFF. J is TRBJ1-1 and V is TRBV5-1; the D gene is possibly TRBD1 (5 bases). Between the trimmed V and J ends, which lost 4 bases and 1 base, there was a span of 11 bases. CDR3 length equals 14 residues. Germline V gene data show CDR1 as SGHRS and CDR2 as YFSETQ.

The chain joins TRBV25-1 to TRBJ1-2; D call uncertain. CDR3 length: 14 residues. V dropped 2 bases and J dropped 5 bases, with 12 bases sitting between them. Per the germline V gene, CDR1 is MGHDK and CDR2 is SYGVNS. As DNA, the CDR3 is TGTGCCAGCAGTGAAGCCGGGAGCCTTTATGGCTACACCTTC. This sequence encodes CASSEAGSLYGYTF.